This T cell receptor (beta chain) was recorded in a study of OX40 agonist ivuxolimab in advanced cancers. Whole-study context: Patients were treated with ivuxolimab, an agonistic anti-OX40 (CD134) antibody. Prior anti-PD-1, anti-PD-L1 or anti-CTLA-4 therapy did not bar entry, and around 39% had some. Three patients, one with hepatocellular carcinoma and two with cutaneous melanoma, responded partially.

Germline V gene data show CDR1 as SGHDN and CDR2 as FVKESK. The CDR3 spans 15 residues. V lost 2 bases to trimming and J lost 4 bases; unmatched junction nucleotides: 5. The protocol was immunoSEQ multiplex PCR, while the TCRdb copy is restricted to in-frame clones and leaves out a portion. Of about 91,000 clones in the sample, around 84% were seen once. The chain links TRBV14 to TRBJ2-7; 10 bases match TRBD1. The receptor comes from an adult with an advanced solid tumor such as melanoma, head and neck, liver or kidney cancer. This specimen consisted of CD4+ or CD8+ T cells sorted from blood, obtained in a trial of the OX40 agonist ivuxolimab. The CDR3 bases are TGTGCCAGCAGCCAATCCGGGACAGGGGCTTACGAGCAGTACTTC. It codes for CASSQSGTGAYEQYF.